The clone carrying this TCR beta chain showed up just once. Profiled with immunoSEQ multiplex PCR; TCRdb holds only in-frame clones, not every one. The sample consists of approximately 110,000 clones, under 90% of them appearing once. The data belong to a study of T cell responses to AZD1222 COVID-19 vaccine. The CDR3 covers 16 residues. Looked up from germline, CDR1 is SEHNR and CDR2 is FQNEAQ (reference sequence). J was trimmed by 5 bases and V by 4 bases; bases with no gene match: 10. The starting material was peripheral blood, obtained on day 0 of AZD1222 vaccination. The chain couples TRBV7-9 to TRBJ2-3, with 9 bases fitting TRBD1. The source of this sequence is an adult in good health. The CDR3 nucleotides read TGTGCCAGCAGCTCTATTGGACAGGGGCCGGGAGATACGCAGTATTTT. This translates into CASSSIGQGPGDTQYF.